This paragraph reports one TCR beta chain. As originally analysed: The authors estimated nucleated cell counts from reference gene primer amplification. Profiled with immunoSEQ multiplex PCR; TCRdb holds only in-frame clones, not every one. The DNA gave D and trimming, while V, J and clone size come from that table. This table holds 250,000 to 300,000 clones, around 93% found once. This specimen comes from a study of blood T cell repertoires in COVID-19. Study as a whole: Whether acute or convalescent, the COVID-19 samples came from the United States, Italy and Spain. From T cells, B-cell-depleted T cells, or PBMCs came the material, which was cDNA or gDNA.

Assignments of participants to cohorts depended upon their own reported clinical history. Losses at the gene ends were 3 bases for V and 1 base for J; bases not matched to a gene: 11. This CDR3 is 17 amino acids long. Germline V lookup: CDR1 SGHTA, CDR2 FQGTGA. The sequenced sample was PBMCs or T cells enriched from blood (not recorded which). This rearrangement joins TRBV7-3 to TRBJ2-5, with 7 bases lining up with TRBD2. The sequence derives from a human donor in a cohort exposed to, infected with or recovered from COVID-19 (not recorded which). The donor label of this sample is uncertain. As DNA, the CDR3 is TGTGCCAGCAGCTTTCGCGGGGCGGGGGAGTTCCAAGAGACCCAGTACTTC. It specifies CASSFRGAGEFQETQYF.